Listed below are T cell receptor beta chains from one sample, sequenced in a study of blood T cells in healthy people across ages. TCRdb processed the 5' RACE reads anew with MiXCR; each CDR3 protein has one entry. Of around 1,500,000 distinct CDR3 sequences in the sample, over 25% were seen once. The sample comprised blood. These receptor sequences come from a woman younger than 45 in good health. The CDR3 runs from the conserved cysteine through the conserved F or W. D genes are given only for firm matches. Size is omitted from some rows. Given values are once, few, many or a class for expanded clones.

TRBJ2-1	TRBD1	TRBV20-1	-	14	TGCAGTGCTAGCCGGCCCCAGGGGGCGGATGAGCAGTTCTTC	CSASRPQGADEQFF
TRBJ2-7	-	TRBV12-3/TRBV12-4	few	16	TGTGCCAGCAGTCCCTCAGGGGTGAGAAACTCCTACGAGCAGTACTTC	CASSPSGVRNSYEQYF
TRBJ2-1	TRBD2	TRBV7-2	many	17	TGTGCCAGCAGCTTAGCTCTAGCGGGAGGTATACCCAATGAGCAGTTCTTC	CASSLALAGGIPNEQFF
TRBJ2-3	-	TRBV7-9	few	16	TGTGCCAGCAGCCCGGAGGACTTGAGGATCACAGATACGCAGTATTTT	CASSPEDLRITDTQYF
TRBJ2-3	TRBD2	TRBV18	-	17	TGTGCCAGCTCACCCTTATTGGCGGGGGAACGCACAGATACGCAGTATTTT	CASSPLLAGERTDTQYF
TRBJ2-7	TRBD1	TRBV7-7	many	19	TGTGCCAGCAGCTTAGCCCTTGGACAGGGGGCTTCAGACTTCTACGAGCAGTACTTC	CASSLALGQGASDFYEQYF
TRBJ2-4	-	TRBV6-2/TRBV6-3	few	11	TGTGCCAGCAGCCTAGACTTAATTCAGTACTTC	CASSLDLIQYF
TRBJ2-5	TRBD2	TRBV6-1	few	13	TGTGCCAGCACGACTAGCGGCGGGGAGACCCAGTACTTC	CASTTSGGETQYF
TRBJ2-4	-	TRBV28	many	14	TGTGCCAGCAGAACGACAGGACCGAAAAACATTCAGTACTTC	CASRTTGPKNIQYF
TRBJ2-1	-	TRBV24-1	few	15	TGTGCCACCAGTGGAGGTCCTGGCTCCTACAATGAGCAGTTCTTC	CATSGGPGSYNEQFF
TRBJ1-2	-	TRBV15	-	15	TGTGCCACCAGCAGAGGGGGCAACCTTGCCTATGGCTACACCTTC	CATSRGGNLAYGYTF
TRBJ2-1	-	TRBV7-6	-	15	TGTGCCAGCAGCCCCGCGGGACTTTACTACAATGAGCAGTTCTTC	CASSPAGLYYNEQFF
TRBJ1-5	TRBD1	TRBV5-1	few	14	TGCGCCAGCAGCTTACAGGGGCCGGGGCAGCCCCAGCATTTT	CASSLQGPGQPQHF
TRBJ2-7	-	TRBV6-6	-	14	TGTGCCAGCGGTTTCGGCGGGACCTCCTACGAGCAGTACTTC	CASGFGGTSYEQYF
TRBJ2-7	TRBD2	TRBV3-1	many	15	TGTGCCAGCAGCCATGTAGCGGGGGGCCACTACGAGCAGTACTTC	CASSHVAGGHYEQYF
TRBJ1-2	-	TRBV18	-	14	TGTGCCAGCTCACCCCAGACAGGTCTCGCTGGCTACACCTTC	CASSPQTGLAGYTF
TRBJ2-3	-	TRBV9	few	14	TGTGCCAGCGCCCCGGGGCCTGGCACAGATACGCAGTATTTT	CASAPGPGTDTQYF
TRBJ2-2	TRBD2	TRBV20-1	-	15	TGCAGTGCTTCCCGCACTAGCGGGGGGCCCGGGGAGCTGTTTTTT	CSASRTSGGPGELFF
TRBJ2-1	-	TRBV29-1	-	11	TGCAGCGTTCCCTCGGCAACGACGCAGTTCTTC	CSVPSATTQFF
TRBJ2-3	-	TRBV15	-	15	TGTGCCACCAGCAGTCCCGGGACTTCGATTGATACGCAGTATTTT	CATSSPGTSIDTQYF
TRBJ2-7	-	TRBV20-1	few	15	TGCAGTGCTAGACTGGGCGATACCAACACGCGGGAGCAGTACTTC	CSARLGDTNTREQYF
TRBJ2-1	TRBD2	TRBV6-5	-	17	TGTGCCAGCAGTTACTCCCTTCCGGGGGGCTCCTACAATGAGCAGTTCTTC	CASSYSLPGGSYNEQFF
TRBJ1-1	-	TRBV5-5	-	14	TGTGCCAGCAGCTTTACAGCAGTTGACACTGAAGCTTTCTTT	CASSFTAVDTEAFF
TRBJ2-1	-	TRBV20-1	-	14	TGCAGTGCTAAAGCACAGGGTGGGGTCAATGAGCAGTTCTTC	CSAKAQGGVNEQFF
TRBJ2-7	-	TRBV6-2/TRBV6-3	-	15	TGTGCCAGCGGGGGTCTTACCTTGTTCTCCTACGAGCAGTACTTC	CASGGLTLFSYEQYF
TRBJ2-7	TRBD2	TRBV11-2	few	16	TGTGCCAGCAGCGTCGGACTAGTTAGAGAGGAAAACGAGCAGTACTTC	CASSVGLVREENEQYF
TRBJ1-6	-	TRBV7-2	-	18	TGTGCCAGCAGCTTAGCGCGGGACGGAAGCTCCTATAATTCACCCCTCCACTTT	CASSLARDGSSYNSPLHF
TRBJ1-5	-	TRBV5-1	-	15	TGCGCCAGCAGCTTGGACCCTCTGAGGGGTCAGCCCCAGCATTTT	CASSLDPLRGQPQHF
TRBJ2-1	-	TRBV9	few	15	TGTGCCAGCAGCGCGACGGGACTCTCCGGGGATGAGCAGTTCTTC	CASSATGLSGDEQFF
TRBJ2-7	-	TRBV12-5	few	11	TGTGCTAGTGCCCGGGGATACGAGCAGTACTTC	CASARGYEQYF
TRBJ2-1	-	TRBV7-9	-	13	TGTGCCAGCAGCTTCGTCCGTTCCAATGAGCAGTTCTTC	CASSFVRSNEQFF
TRBJ2-7	-	TRBV20-1	few	12	TGCAGGGCTAGGGAGGATTCCTACGAGCAGTACTTC	CRAREDSYEQYF
TRBJ2-7	-	TRBV20-1	-	17	TGCAGTGCTAGAGATCGAGTAGGACAACTAATCTTCCACGAGCAGTACTTC	CSARDRVGQLIFHEQYF
TRBJ1-2	-	TRBV30	-	14	TGTGCCTGGAGTGTCGGACTTCGCAACTATGGCTACACCTTC	CAWSVGLRNYGYTF
TRBJ2-1	TRBD2	TRBV7-9	-	10	TGTGCCAGCACAGCGGGGTCAAGGTTCTTC	CASTAGSRFF
TRBJ2-7	TRBD1	TRBV27	many	15	TGTGCCAGCAGTTTGGAGGGACAGGGCCACTACGAGCAGTACTTC	CASSLEGQGHYEQYF
TRBJ2-7	-	TRBV27	few	13	TGTGCCAGCAGTACAGCCGAGTCCTACGAGCAGTACTTC	CASSTAESYEQYF
TRBJ1-2	-	TRBV2	few	13	TGTGCCAGCAGCCGGGACACGGCGGTTGGCTACACCTTC	CASSRDTAVGYTF
TRBJ2-2	-	TRBV11-2	-	16	TGTGCCAGCAGCTTAGCCCCGACAGCGAACACCGGGGAGCTGTTTTTT	CASSLAPTANTGELFF
TRBJ1-5	-	TRBV3-1	-	16	TGTGCCAGCAGCCAAGCAGGAGGGGCGCTGGGTCAGCCCCAGCATTTT	CASSQAGGALGQPQHF
TRBJ1-6	-	TRBV2	-	16	TGTGCCAGCAAGTTCGGGGCTGTCTCTCAGGGTTCACCCCTCCACTTT	CASKFGAVSQGSPLHF
TRBJ1-4	-	TRBV7-3	-	15	TGTACCAGCAGCTTAGTGTCGGGGCCTAATGAAAAACTGTTTTTT	CTSSLVSGPNEKLFF
TRBJ1-2	TRBD1	TRBV20-1	-	15	TGCAGTGCTGTGGGTGGGGACAGGAGACATTCGGGCTACACCTTC	CSAVGGDRRHSGYTF
TRBJ2-5	TRBD2	TRBV7-2	many	16	TGTGCCAGCAGCTTAGCGGGATCGGGGGGCCAAGAGACCCAGTACTTC	CASSLAGSGGQETQYF
TRBJ2-5	TRBD1	TRBV29-1	-	12	TGCAGCTTAGTCGGGACAGAAGAGACCCAGTACTTC	CSLVGTEETQYF
TRBJ1-6	-	TRBV2	many	19	TGTGCCAGCAGTGCCCCTCCTTCCTCGTGGGACTCCTATAATTCACCCCTCCACTTT	CASSAPPSSWDSYNSPLHF
TRBJ2-3	-	TRBV11-2	few	14	TGTGCCAGCAGGGCAAGGGGGTTCACAGATACGCAGTATTTT	CASRARGFTDTQYF
TRBJ2-1	TRBD1	TRBV7-2	few	13	TGTGCCAGCGGGGACAGGATAGACAATGAGCAGTTCTTC	CASGDRIDNEQFF
TRBJ2-7	-	TRBV6-5	many	15	TGTGCCAGCAGTTCCGGGGGGGGACAGGCCTACGAGCAGTACTTC	CASSSGGGQAYEQYF
TRBJ1-2	-	TRBV29-1	-	13	TGCAGCGTTGTAAGGTATACCACCGATGGCTACACCTTC	CSVVRYTTDGYTF
TRBJ2-4	-	TRBV12-3/TRBV12-4	-	15	TGTGCCAGCAGTTTAAAGGGATTAGCCAAAAGCATTCAGTACTTC	CASSLKGLAKSIQYF
TRBJ2-7	-	TRBV5-1	many	11	TGTGCCAGTAGCTCCCCCGTCGAGCAGTACTTC	CASSSPVEQYF
TRBJ2-5	-	TRBV10-3	many	11	TGTGCCATCAGTATAAAGGAGACCCAGTACTTC	CAISIKETQYF
TRBJ2-3	TRBD2	TRBV5-1	-	16	TGCGCCAGCAGCTTGGCCGGACTAGCGGGCCAAGGGACGCAGTATTTT	CASSLAGLAGQGTQYF
TRBJ2-4	TRBD2	TRBV12-3/TRBV12-4	many	14	TGTGCCAGCAGTTTAAATTGGCGGGGGAGCATTCAGTACTTC	CASSLNWRGSIQYF
TRBJ2-1	-	TRBV10-3	few	12	TGTGCCATCAGTGAGGGTGGGGGTGAGCAGTTCTTC	CAISEGGGEQFF
TRBJ1-4	-	TRBV29-1	-	14	TGCAGCGTTGATCACCAGGGACGAGATGAAAAACTGTTTTTT	CSVDHQGRDEKLFF
TRBJ2-1	-	TRBV7-2	many	14	TGTGCCAGCAGCTTAGGCTCCCCCTACAATGAGCAGTTCTTC	CASSLGSPYNEQFF
TRBJ2-5	-	TRBV5-1	-	14	TGCGCCAGCAGCCCGGCCCAGGGGCAAGAGACCCAGTACTTC	CASSPAQGQETQYF